This TCR beta chain was sequenced during a study of blood T cell repertoires in COVID-19. Germline V CDR1 and CDR2: SGHTA, FQGNSA. V dropped 1 base and J dropped 8 bases, with 11 bases sitting between them. There are 13 residues in the CDR3. This clone was found a few times. Profiled with immunoSEQ multiplex PCR; TCRdb holds only in-frame clones, not every one. The table has around 150,000 clones, more than 75% seen once; the top ten hold approximately 10%. The chain employs TRBV7-2 and TRBJ1-2; maybe TRBD1 (6 bases). This sequence originates from a woman between 65 and 79 years old with COVID-19, enrolled during active disease. The sequencing sample was made of peripheral blood. CDR3 amino acids: CASSLGQAQGYTF. As DNA, the CDR3 is TGTGCCAGCAGCTTAGGACAGGCCCAGGGCTACACCTTC.